A selection of T cell receptor beta chains follows, all from one sample in a study of cytomegalovirus exposure and HLA in healthy donors. Some clones are missing from TCRdb's copy, which holds only in-frame ones; the method was immunoSEQ multiplex PCR. The sample lists tens of thousands of clones, approximately 80% seen once, with around 1.8% in the top ten. Sequenced input: PBMCs. Receptors originate from a woman aged 25 to 39 in good health and CMV-seronegative. CDR3s include the opening cysteine and the closing phenylalanine or tryptophan. The order of the fields is clone size, D gene, J gene, V gene, CDR3 DNA, CDR3 protein. The D gene is left open where the match is weak. Clone sizes are given selectively: once, few, many, or a class where the clone is expanded.

clone size: .; D gene: TRBD1; J gene: TRBJ2-1; V gene: TRBV19; CDR3 DNA: TGTGCCAGTAGTCCGAGGACAGGGGTAAATGAGCAGTTCTTC; CDR3 protein: CASSPRTGVNEQFF
clone size: .; D gene: .; J gene: TRBJ2-4; V gene: TRBV19; CDR3 DNA: TGTGCCAGTAGTATTGCAGGGGCCAAAAACATTCAGTACTTC; CDR3 protein: CASSIAGAKNIQYF
clone size: .; D gene: .; J gene: TRBJ1-4; V gene: TRBV7-2; CDR3 DNA: TGTGCCAGCAGCTTAACAGTAACTAATGAAAAACTGTTTTTT; CDR3 protein: CASSLTVTNEKLFF
clone size: few; D gene: TRBD1; J gene: TRBJ2-6; V gene: TRBV14; CDR3 DNA: TGTGCCAGCAGCCAAGGGTGGAGACAGGGGGGGGCCTCTGGGGCCAACGTCCTGACTTTC; CDR3 protein: CASSQGWRQGGASGANVLTF
clone size: .; D gene: TRBD1; J gene: TRBJ1-5; V gene: TRBV11-2; CDR3 DNA: TGTGCCAGCAGCTCCGACAGGGCGAGCAATCAGCCCCAGCATTTT; CDR3 protein: CASSSDRASNQPQHF
clone size: .; D gene: .; J gene: TRBJ2-1; V gene: TRBV28; CDR3 DNA: TGTGCCAGCAGGGCCCAGACGAGGTATGATGAGCAGTTCTTC; CDR3 protein: CASRAQTRYDEQFF
clone size: .; D gene: .; J gene: TRBJ2-1; V gene: TRBV12-5; CDR3 DNA: TGTGCTAGTACGGAGCCGGGAAATGAGCAGTTCTTC; CDR3 protein: CASTEPGNEQFF
clone size: .; D gene: .; J gene: TRBJ2-1; V gene: TRBV7-3; CDR3 DNA: TGTGCCAGCAGCTTACAGGGTGCGGGGCTCTCCTACAATGAGCAGTTCTTC; CDR3 protein: CASSLQGAGLSYNEQFF
clone size: .; D gene: .; J gene: TRBJ1-4; V gene: TRBV7-8; CDR3 DNA: TGTGCCAGCAGCTTGGGGCTGGCTAATGAAAAACTGTTTTTT; CDR3 protein: CASSLGLANEKLFF
clone size: .; D gene: .; J gene: TRBJ2-7; V gene: TRBV6-1; CDR3 DNA: TGTGCCAGCAGTGCTGCAGGGGGGTCCTACGAGCAGTACTTC; CDR3 protein: CASSAAGGSYEQYF
clone size: .; D gene: .; J gene: TRBJ1-1; V gene: TRBV6-1; CDR3 DNA: TGTGCCAGCAGGCCACAGAACACTGAAGCTTTCTTT; CDR3 protein: CASRPQNTEAFF
clone size: .; D gene: TRBD2; J gene: TRBJ2-2; V gene: TRBV28; CDR3 DNA: TGTGCCAGCAGTTTGACTAGCGGGAGAATCGGCACCGGGGAGCTGTTTTTT; CDR3 protein: CASSLTSGRIGTGELFF
clone size: .; D gene: .; J gene: TRBJ1-1; V gene: TRBV7-2; CDR3 DNA: TGTGCCAGCAGCTTAGGGGGCGGGAACACTGAAGCTTTCTTT; CDR3 protein: CASSLGGGNTEAFF
clone size: .; D gene: TRBD1; J gene: TRBJ2-7; V gene: TRBV11-1; CDR3 DNA: TGTGCCAGCAGCTTAGACTTTTTTTCCAGGGGGTACGAGCAGTACTTC; CDR3 protein: CASSLDFFSRGYEQYF
clone size: .; D gene: .; J gene: TRBJ2-2; V gene: TRBV6-1; CDR3 DNA: TGTGCCAGCGGGCAGACGTCTGACACCGGGGAGCTGTTTTTT; CDR3 protein: CASGQTSDTGELFF
clone size: once; D gene: TRBD2; J gene: TRBJ2-7; V gene: TRBV28; CDR3 DNA: TGTGCCAGCAGTTTAGCCGGGACTAGCGGGGTACAATCTGTCGAGCAGTACTTC; CDR3 protein: CASSLAGTSGVQSVEQYF
clone size: .; D gene: TRBD1; J gene: TRBJ1-6; V gene: TRBV18; CDR3 DNA: TGTGCCAGCTCACGGAATATAAGGACAGGGGATAATTCACCCCTCCACTTT; CDR3 protein: CASSRNIRTGDNSPLHF
clone size: .; D gene: TRBD2; J gene: TRBJ2-1; V gene: TRBV29-1; CDR3 DNA: TGCAGCGTTCGGGCGGGAGGAAACAATGAGCAGTTCTTC; CDR3 protein: CSVRAGGNNEQFF
clone size: .; D gene: .; J gene: TRBJ1-1; V gene: TRBV19; CDR3 DNA: TGTGCCAGCCAGGTCGGGGTAGAAGCTTTCTTT; CDR3 protein: CASQVGVEAFF
clone size: few; D gene: TRBD1; J gene: TRBJ2-7; V gene: TRBV6-1; CDR3 DNA: TGTGCCAGCAGTGAAGCTCGGGACAGTCACTTC; CDR3 protein: CASSEARDSHF
clone size: .; D gene: TRBD2; J gene: TRBJ2-7; V gene: TRBV2; CDR3 DNA: TGTGCCAGCAGTTCCGGACTAGCACGCGAGCAGTACTTC; CDR3 protein: CASSSGLAREQYF
clone size: .; D gene: TRBD1; J gene: TRBJ2-5; V gene: TRBV9; CDR3 DNA: TGTGCCAGCAGCGGCACAGGGGGCATAGGGGAGACCCAGTACTTC; CDR3 protein: CASSGTGGIGETQYF
clone size: .; D gene: .; J gene: TRBJ1-4; V gene: TRBV4-1; CDR3 DNA: TGCGCCAGCAGCCAGATCCAGGGTTGGGCTAATGAAAAACTGTTTTTT; CDR3 protein: CASSQIQGWANEKLFF
clone size: .; D gene: TRBD2; J gene: TRBJ2-1; V gene: TRBV28; CDR3 DNA: TGTGCCAGCATAGCGGGAGACCCTAACAATGAGCAGTTCTTC; CDR3 protein: CASIAGDPNNEQFF
clone size: .; D gene: .; J gene: TRBJ2-5; V gene: TRBV7-8; CDR3 DNA: TGTGCCAGCAGCTTATTCGGGTGGGAGACCCAGTACTTC; CDR3 protein: CASSLFGWETQYF
clone size: few; D gene: TRBD2; J gene: TRBJ2-2; V gene: TRBV28; CDR3 DNA: TGTGCCAGCAGTATCGCCGGGACTAGCATTACCGGGGAGCTGTTTTTT; CDR3 protein: CASSIAGTSITGELFF
clone size: .; D gene: .; J gene: TRBJ2-5; V gene: TRBV5-1; CDR3 DNA: TGCGCCAGCAGCTTGGCCGGACAGAAAGAGACCCAGTACTTC; CDR3 protein: CASSLAGQKETQYF
clone size: .; D gene: .; J gene: TRBJ2-1; V gene: TRBV27; CDR3 DNA: TGTGCCAGCAGTTTATTTCAACGTGGAGGGACCTACAATGAGCAGTTCTTC; CDR3 protein: CASSLFQRGGTYNEQFF
clone size: .; D gene: .; J gene: TRBJ2-2; V gene: TRBV19; CDR3 DNA: TGTGCCAGTAGTATATCCGGGGTGGCCACCGGGGAGCTGTTTTTT; CDR3 protein: CASSISGVATGELFF
clone size: .; D gene: .; J gene: TRBJ2-7; V gene: TRBV10-3; CDR3 DNA: TGTGCCATCAGTGGCCCCAGGGGGGACCCCTACGAGCAGTACTTC; CDR3 protein: CAISGPRGDPYEQYF
clone size: .; D gene: TRBD1; J gene: TRBJ2-5; V gene: TRBV28; CDR3 DNA: TGTGCCAGCAGAGAAATGGGACAGGGCACCGAGACCCAGTACTTC; CDR3 protein: CASREMGQGTETQYF
clone size: .; D gene: TRBD2; J gene: TRBJ2-7; V gene: TRBV5-4; CDR3 DNA: TGTGCCAGCAGCTTGGATCCCTCGGCGGGAGGGGCCGAGCAGTACTTC; CDR3 protein: CASSLDPSAGGAEQYF
clone size: once; D gene: .; J gene: TRBJ1-2; V gene: TRBV7-9; CDR3 DNA: TGTGCCAGCAGTACAGGGTTATCCTATGGCTACACCTTC; CDR3 protein: CASSTGLSYGYTF
clone size: .; D gene: .; J gene: TRBJ1-6; V gene: TRBV20-1; CDR3 DNA: TGCAGGGCCGGGGGAGAGTCACCCCTCCACTTT; CDR3 protein: CRAGGESPLHF
clone size: .; D gene: TRBD2; J gene: TRBJ2-7; V gene: TRBV7-2; CDR3 DNA: TGTGCCACCTCAAGGGGGACTAGGGCTACCTACGAGCAGTACTTC; CDR3 protein: CATSRGTRATYEQYF
clone size: .; D gene: .; J gene: TRBJ1-1; V gene: TRBV6-1; CDR3 DNA: TGTGCCAGCAGTGAAGGTCCGTTCAGGAACACTGAAGCTTTCTTT; CDR3 protein: CASSEGPFRNTEAFF
clone size: .; D gene: TRBD1; J gene: TRBJ2-2; V gene: TRBV18; CDR3 DNA: TGTGCCAGCTCACCAAGGGGGACAGCGAACACCGGGGAGCTGTTTTTT; CDR3 protein: CASSPRGTANTGELFF
clone size: .; D gene: TRBD1; J gene: TRBJ1-5; V gene: TRBV28; CDR3 DNA: TGTGCCAGCAGTTTAGGACAGGTCCATCAGCCCCAGCATTTT; CDR3 protein: CASSLGQVHQPQHF
clone size: .; D gene: TRBD1; J gene: TRBJ1-2; V gene: TRBV11-1; CDR3 DNA: TGTGCCAGCAGCTTAGGGGACAGCCTCTATGGCTACACCTTC; CDR3 protein: CASSLGDSLYGYTF
clone size: few; D gene: .; J gene: TRBJ2-7; V gene: TRBV5-1; CDR3 DNA: TGCGCCAGCAGCAGTAATGACAGACCTCCCTACGAGCAGTACTTC; CDR3 protein: CASSSNDRPPYEQYF
clone size: .; D gene: TRBD2; J gene: TRBJ2-5; V gene: TRBV6-5; CDR3 DNA: TGTGCCAGCAGTTACTCGGGACTAGCGGGAGTTCACTTC; CDR3 protein: CASSYSGLAGVHF
clone size: .; D gene: TRBD2; J gene: TRBJ2-6; V gene: TRBV19; CDR3 DNA: TGTGCCAGTAGTCCCGGCGGGGGTTTTTTGGCTGGGGCCAACGTCCTGACTTTC; CDR3 protein: CASSPGGGFLAGANVLTF
clone size: .; D gene: .; J gene: TRBJ1-2; V gene: TRBV9; CDR3 DNA: TGTGCCAGCAGCAGCCCGACGACAGACTCTAACTATGGCTACACCTTC; CDR3 protein: CASSSPTTDSNYGYTF
clone size: .; D gene: TRBD1; J gene: TRBJ1-2; V gene: TRBV11-2; CDR3 DNA: TGTGCCAGCAGCAACCCCAACAGGGGGGTTTATGGCTACACCTTC; CDR3 protein: CASSNPNRGVYGYTF
clone size: .; D gene: TRBD2; J gene: TRBJ2-3; V gene: TRBV5-1; CDR3 DNA: TGCGCCAGCAGCTTTGGACTAGTTACCCCCGATACGCAGTATTTT; CDR3 protein: CASSFGLVTPDTQYF
clone size: .; D gene: .; J gene: TRBJ2-7; V gene: TRBV18; CDR3 DNA: TGTGCCAGCTCACCACCGGGGAGCGAGCAGTACTTC; CDR3 protein: CASSPPGSEQYF
clone size: .; D gene: TRBD1; J gene: TRBJ2-2; V gene: TRBV19; CDR3 DNA: TGTGCCAGTAGTAACCCCGGGGACAGGGCGAACACCGGGGAGCTGTTTTTT; CDR3 protein: CASSNPGDRANTGELFF